This T cell receptor (beta chain) appears in the sequencing data of a study of blood T cell repertoires in COVID-19. The overall study: The origin of the acute and convalescent COVID-19 samples was the United States, Italy and Spain. PBMCs, B-cell-depleted T cells, or T cells were the source of the cDNA or gDNA that made up the material.

V dropped 2 bases and J dropped 7; count of bases not matched to a gene: 7. Germline CDR1 reads LGHDT; CDR2 reads YNNKEL (reference sequence). The CDR3 is 14 residues long. Participants were aged roughly 18 to 89 years from more than 20 US areas. The data were produced by immunoSEQ multiplex PCR, yet TCRdb's version contains in-frame clones alone and is incomplete. The sample has 200,000 to 300,000 clones, about 89% seen once. The chain is built from TRBV3-1 (or the pseudogene TRBV3-2) and TRBJ2-7, with 8 bases identical to TRBD1. The sample was PBMCs or T cells enriched from blood (not recorded which). This TCR was recovered from a woman in her 30s who had recovered from COVID-19. CDR3 region: CASSQSQGANEQYF. The CDR3 DNA sequence: TGTGCCAGCAGCCAAAGCCAGGGGGCAAATGAGCAGTACTTC.